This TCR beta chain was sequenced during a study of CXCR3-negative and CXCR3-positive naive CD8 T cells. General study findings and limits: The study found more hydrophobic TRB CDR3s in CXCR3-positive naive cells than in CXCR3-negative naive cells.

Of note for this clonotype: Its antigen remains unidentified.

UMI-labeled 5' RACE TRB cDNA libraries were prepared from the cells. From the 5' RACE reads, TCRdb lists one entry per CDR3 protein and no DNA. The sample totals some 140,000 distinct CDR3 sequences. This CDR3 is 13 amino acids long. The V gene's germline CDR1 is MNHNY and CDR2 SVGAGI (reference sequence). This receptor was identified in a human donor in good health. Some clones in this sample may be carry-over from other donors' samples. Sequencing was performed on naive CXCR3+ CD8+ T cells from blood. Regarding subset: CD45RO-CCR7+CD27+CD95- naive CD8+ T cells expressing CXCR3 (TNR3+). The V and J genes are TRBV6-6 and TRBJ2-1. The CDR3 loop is CASRAIAYNEQFF.